A selection of T cell receptor beta chains follows, all from one sample in a study of PD-1 blockade in classical Hodgkin lymphoma. Profiled with immunoSEQ multiplex PCR; TCRdb holds only in-frame clones, not every one. Of approximately 25,000 clones listed, 80% to 85% are singletons. The specimen was CD4+ T cells from blood, collected at baseline. The receptor set was obtained from a human donor with classical Hodgkin lymphoma. Both conserved end residues are part of each CDR3. Fields, in order: D gene, J gene, V gene, clone size, CDR3 DNA, CDR3 protein. The D gene is left open where the match is weak. Clone size is stated in some rows and not others, as once, few, many or a class when expanded.

.	TRBJ2-1	TRBV11-2	.	TGTGCCAGCAGCTTAGAAGGGGTGGTGGGGTACAATGAGCAGTTCTTC	CASSLEGVVGYNEQFF
.	TRBJ1-6	TRBV7-6	few	TGTGCCAGCAGCTTAGCTGGCAGTCAAAATTCACCCCTCCACTTT	CASSLAGSQNSPLHF
.	TRBJ2-5	TRBV5-1	.	TGCGCCAGCAGCCTTAACAGCTACAGCCAAGAGACCCAGTACTTC	CASSLNSYSQETQYF
.	TRBJ2-5	TRBV5-1	.	TGCGCCAGCAGCCGAGGGACCGCGGAGCAAGAGACCCAGTACTTC	CASSRGTAEQETQYF
TRBD1	TRBJ2-7	TRBV10-3	.	TGTGCCATCAGTGAGTGGACGGGACAGGGTGGCGAGCAGTACTTC	CAISEWTGQGGEQYF
.	TRBJ1-1	TRBV4-2	.	TGTGCCAGCAGCCAAGATTGGGGGACGGTAATGTATTCTGAAGCTTTCTTT	CASSQDWGTVMYSEAFF
TRBD1	TRBJ2-7	TRBV7-9	.	TGTGCCAGCAGGTCCGGGACAGACGAGCAGTACTTC	CASRSGTDEQYF
.	TRBJ2-1	TRBV2	.	TGTGCCAGCAGTGAAGTCTTTAGCGCCGAGCAGTTCTTC	CASSEVFSAEQFF
TRBD1	TRBJ2-5	TRBV5-1	few	TGCGCCAGCAGCTCTTTTGGACAGGGATATGAAGAGACCCAGTACTTC	CASSSFGQGYEETQYF
.	TRBJ1-1	TRBV9	.	TGTGCCAGCAGCGTACAGGGTTCGAACACTGAAGCTTTCTTT	CASSVQGSNTEAFF
.	TRBJ1-1	TRBV6-6	.	TGTGCCAGCAGTTACATCGGGGGCACTGAAGCTTTCTTT	CASSYIGGTEAFF
TRBD1	TRBJ2-2	TRBV7-2	once	TGTGCCAGCTCGGGACAGAGTAACACCGGGGAGCTGTTTTTT	CASSGQSNTGELFF
.	TRBJ2-7	TRBV6-1	.	TGTGCCAGCAGTGAACAGGGGGGGGGCGCGGTTCACTACGAGCAGTACTTC	CASSEQGGGAVHYEQYF
TRBD1	TRBJ1-4	TRBV7-2	.	TGTGCCAGCAGACTTGACGGACAGGCCGGCGAAAAACTGTTTTTT	CASRLDGQAGEKLFF
.	TRBJ2-5	TRBV18	.	TGTGCCAGCTCAACAGGATTAGAAGAGACCCAGTACTTC	CASSTGLEETQYF
TRBD1	TRBJ1-2	TRBV27	.	TGTGCCAGCAGTTTTGGGGACAGGGGAAGCTATGGCTACACCTTC	CASSFGDRGSYGYTF
TRBD1	TRBJ2-7	TRBV7-6	.	TGTGCCAGCAGCTTACAGACAGGGGTTCTTTACGAGCAGTACTTC	CASSLQTGVLYEQYF
.	TRBJ1-1	TRBV30	.	TGTGCCTGGAGCCCCCCCCTAGTAATGAACACTGAAGCTTTCTTT	CAWSPPLVMNTEAFF
TRBD1	TRBJ2-5	TRBV5-5	.	TGTGCCAGCAGCTTGACCGGGACAGGGGGCCGCGAGACCCAGTACTTC	CASSLTGTGGRETQYF
.	TRBJ1-1	TRBV25-1	.	TGTGCCAGCAGTTTCTACGCTGAAGCTTTCTTT	CASSFYAEAFF
.	TRBJ2-1	TRBV4-1	.	TGCGCCAGCAGCCAAGGGCATAGAGGCTCCTACAATGAGCAGTTCTTC	CASSQGHRGSYNEQFF
TRBD1	TRBJ1-3	TRBV7-9	.	TGCGCCAGCAGCCAAGAAGGGACAGGGAAATACACCATATATTTT	CASSQEGTGKYTIYF
.	TRBJ1-5	TRBV6-5	.	TGTGCCAGCAGTTACGGCGGGGCTGGTAATCAGCCCCAGCATTTT	CASSYGGAGNQPQHF
.	TRBJ2-7	TRBV27	.	TGTGCCAGCAGTGCAGTTTCGAGCTCCTACGAGCAGTACTTC	CASSAVSSSYEQYF
.	TRBJ1-2	TRBV9	.	TGTGCCAGCAGCCCGGGATTGGGCGGCTACACCTTC	CASSPGLGGYTF
.	TRBJ1-5	TRBV7-2	.	TGTGCCAGCAGTCTTGTTGTGGATAGCAATCAGCCCCAGCATTTT	CASSLVVDSNQPQHF
.	TRBJ2-7	TRBV18	few	TGTGCCAGCTCAACAGGCTACGAGCAGTACTTC	CASSTGYEQYF
TRBD1	TRBJ1-6	TRBV4-3	.	TGCGCCAGCAGCCAAGAAGGGGACAGGGCTAATTCACCCCTCCACTTT	CASSQEGDRANSPLHF
.	TRBJ1-5	TRBV19	.	TGTGCCAGTAGGACACCTCAGGGTAGCCGCAATCAGCCCCAGCATTTT	CASRTPQGSRNQPQHF
TRBD1	TRBJ1-5	TRBV2	.	TGTGCCAGCAGAGGGACAGGGGGCTTGGATCCGAATCAGCCCCAGCATTTT	CASRGTGGLDPNQPQHF
.	TRBJ2-2	TRBV5-4	.	TGTGCCAGCAGCTCCCCGTGGGGAGGGGGCGGCGGGGAGCTGTTTTTT	CASSSPWGGGGGELFF
TRBD1	TRBJ1-2	TRBV7-2	few	TGTGCCAGCAGCTTGGATCGACAGGGAGCCTACACCTTC	CASSLDRQGAYTF
TRBD1	TRBJ2-2	TRBV7-3	.	TGTGCCAGCAGGGAACAGGGGGCTGGCACCGGGGAGCTGTTTTTT	CASREQGAGTGELFF
TRBD1	TRBJ1-4	TRBV6-5	.	TGTGCCAGCAGCAGACAGGGGGCGGGTAATGAAAAACTGTTTTTT	CASSRQGAGNEKLFF
.	TRBJ1-1	TRBV19	.	TGTGCCAGTATGATCAACAGCATGAACACTGAAGCTTTCTTT	CASMINSMNTEAFF
TRBD1	TRBJ1-1	TRBV6-1	.	TGTGCCATCCATAGGGAGGGGGCGCACACTGAAGCTTTCTTT	CAIHREGAHTEAFF
.	TRBJ2-3	TRBV19	once	TGTGCCAGTAATATAGGGACAGATACGCAGTATTTT	CASNIGTDTQYF
.	TRBJ1-2	TRBV28	.	TGTGCCAGCAGTTTGGCGGCCACCTATGGCTACACCTTC	CASSLAATYGYTF
.	TRBJ1-5	TRBV15	few	TGTGCCACCAGCAGAGAAGAGGCAGGAAAGAGCAATCAGCCCCAGCATTTT	CATSREEAGKSNQPQHF
TRBD1	TRBJ1-1	TRBV2	.	TGTGCCAGCACTGAACAGGGGGGCACTGAAGCTTTCTTT	CASTEQGGTEAFF
.	TRBJ1-1	TRBV6-5	.	TGTGCCAGCAGTTACCAGGGAGCAGCTGCGTTT	CASSYQGAAAF
TRBD1	TRBJ2-1	TRBV6-5	.	TGTGCCAGCAGTTTCATACAGGGGTACAATGAGCAGTTCTTC	CASSFIQGYNEQFF
.	TRBJ1-6	TRBV19	.	TGTGCCAGTAGTATCGGTTCCGGCTTAACAGGGAACTCACCCCTCCACTTT	CASSIGSGLTGNSPLHF
TRBD2	TRBJ2-1	TRBV6-6	.	TGTGCCAGCACGGGGGGAAGCTCCTACAATGAGCAGTTCTTC	CASTGGSSYNEQFF
.	TRBJ2-5	TRBV6-6	.	TGTGCCACCCGAACGGGGGTGACCCAGTACTTC	CATRTGVTQYF
.	TRBJ1-5	TRBV19	.	TGTGCCAGTAGTATTGGGGGGTACTATAGCAATCAGCCCCAGCATTTT	CASSIGGYYSNQPQHF
.	TRBJ1-1	TRBV7-3	.	TGTGCCAGCAGCGGCCAGAGATCGAACACTGAAGCTTTCTTT	CASSGQRSNTEAFF
.	TRBJ1-5	TRBV2	.	TGTGCCAGCAGTGAAGGAATTAGGAGCAATCAGCCCCAGCATTTT	CASSEGIRSNQPQHF
.	TRBJ1-1	TRBV11-3	.	TGTGCCAGCAGCGCACAGGGGAACACTGAAGCTTTCTTT	CASSAQGNTEAFF
.	TRBJ1-5	TRBV6-5	.	TGTGCCAGCAGTGAATATCAGCCCCAGCATTTT	CASSEYQPQHF
.	TRBJ1-1	TRBV9	once	TGTGCCAGCAGCGTGGGCCGGGGCAACATGAACACTGAAGCTTTCTTT	CASSVGRGNMNTEAFF
.	TRBJ1-5	TRBV5-6	few	TGTGCCAGCAGCTTGTTTGATCGCAATCAGCCCCAGCATTTT	CASSLFDRNQPQHF
.	TRBJ1-5	TRBV6-6	few	TGTGCCAGCAGTTACGGGATGGGCGGCAATCAGCCCCAGCATTTT	CASSYGMGGNQPQHF
.	TRBJ1-2	TRBV6-1	.	TGTGCCAGCAGTGAAGCGGCTCTTAGTAGCTATGGCTACACCTTC	CASSEAALSSYGYTF
TRBD1	TRBJ1-2	TRBV19	once	TGTGCCAGTAGTAGACGCCTGGGACAGGGTGCGCTCACCTTC	CASSRRLGQGALTF
.	TRBJ2-6	TRBV4-3	.	TGCGCCAGCAGCCAAGATCAGGGATACTCTGGGGCCAACGTCCTGACTTTC	CASSQDQGYSGANVLTF
.	TRBJ1-6	TRBV6-6	.	TGTGCCAGCAGGAATCAGCGCCCCCTCCACTTT	CASRNQRPLHF